A selection of T cell receptor beta chains follows, all from one sample in a study of HIV-infected children after antiretroviral therapy interruption. TCRdb re-called the 3' RACE reads with MiXCR, one entry per CDR3 protein. The top ten clones hold 5% to 6% of a sample with fewer than 20,000 distinct CDR3 sequences, 3% to 3.5% of them seen once. The starting material was CD45RA+ CD4+ T cells from PBMCs, obtained from a donor given antiretroviral therapy, either interrupted or continuous. These receptors were obtained from a child aged 2-17 years with HIV. The CDR3 runs from the conserved cysteine through the conserved F or W. A D gene is named only where the DNA matches it firmly. Not all rows give a size; the values are once, few, many and, for expanded clones, a class.

j_call d_call v_call clone_size cdr3_nt cdr3_aa
TRBJ2-1 NA TRBV12-3/TRBV12-4 many TGTGCCAGCAGCCGGGGACCGCGGCATGATGAGCAGTTCTTC CASSRGPRHDEQFF
TRBJ2-6 NA TRBV2 many TGTGCCAGCAGGGGTACTACTGGGGCCAACGTCCTGACTTTC CASRGTTGANVLTF
TRBJ1-2 NA TRBV7-2 many TGTGCCAGCAGCCCGCAGATGGGGGGGCCGTATGGCTACACCTTC CASSPQMGGPYGYTF
TRBJ2-5 NA TRBV3-1 many TGTGCCAGCAGCCAGCCTGGGCTAGTGGAGACCCAGTACTTC CASSQPGLVETQYF
TRBJ1-4 NA TRBV6-5 medium-sized TGTGCCAGCGTCCCAGGGGAGGGGAATGAAAAACTGTTTTTT CASVPGEGNEKLFF
TRBJ2-1 NA TRBV6-5 many TGTGCCAGCAGTGATGGCAAGGCTGAGCAGTTCTTC CASSDGKAEQFF
TRBJ2-7 NA TRBV6-2/TRBV6-3 many TGTGCCAGCAGTTACGGGGGCTCCTACGAGCAGTACTTC CASSYGGSYEQYF
TRBJ2-5 NA TRBV27 many TGTGCCAGCAGTTTGAGGCGGGACCAAGAGACCCAGTACTTC CASSLRRDQETQYF
TRBJ1-6 NA TRBV4-1 medium-sized TGCGCCAGCAGCCAAGCCGGGTCCCGCAATTCACCCCTCCACTTT CASSQAGSRNSPLHF
TRBJ1-1 NA TRBV2 medium-sized TGTGCCAGCAGCCTTAAGGGGGGCGGCACTGAAGCTTTCTTT CASSLKGGGTEAFF
TRBJ2-1 TRBD2 TRBV2 many TGTGCCAGCAGAGAGACTAGCGGGGTTAATGAGCAGTTCTTC CASRETSGVNEQFF
TRBJ2-1 TRBD1 TRBV4-1 many TGCGCCAGCAGCCAAGAGATAGGGGGCAGGAATGAGCAGTTCTTC CASSQEIGGRNEQFF
TRBJ1-1 NA TRBV6-4 many TGTGCCAGCAGTGATCCGGGGGCAACGGGCACTGAAGCTTTCTTT CASSDPGATGTEAFF
TRBJ2-1 NA TRBV4-1 many TGCGCCAGCAGCCAGGGCCAGGGAAATGCTGAGCAGTTCTTC CASSQGQGNAEQFF
TRBJ2-7 NA TRBV19 many TGTGCCAGTAGTATCCTTTTAGGGGCCTACGAGCAGTACTTC CASSILLGAYEQYF
TRBJ1-2 NA TRBV12-3/TRBV12-4 many TGTGCCAGCAGTTTAGCGCTGGGGGGCGTAGGGTATGGCTACACCTTC CASSLALGGVGYGYTF
TRBJ1-1 NA TRBV20-1 many TGCAGTGCTAGATACGGGGGGCCGAACACTGAAGCTTTCTTT CSARYGGPNTEAFF
TRBJ1-2 TRBD1 TRBV6-2/TRBV6-3 NA TGTGCCAGCAGTCCCTCAGGGGGGACAATAGAGGATGGCTACACCTTC CASSPSGGTIEDGYTF
TRBJ1-1 NA TRBV5-1 medium-sized TGCGCCAGCAGCTCGGGACCGCTGAACACTGAAGCTTTCTTT CASSSGPLNTEAFF
TRBJ2-1 NA TRBV12-3/TRBV12-4 many TGTGCCAGCAGACTACAGGGAGGGGTGCAGTTCTTC CASRLQGGVQFF
TRBJ1-1 TRBD1 TRBV30 many TGTGCCTGGGGACCCACAGGGGCTGAAGCTTTCTTT CAWGPTGAEAFF
TRBJ1-1 NA TRBV19 NA TGTGCCAGCGGGGGTCCACCCGAAGCTTTCTTT CASGGPPEAFF
TRBJ1-1 NA TRBV9 medium-sized TGTGCCAGCAGCACCGCGGAGGGGTTGAACACTGAAGCTTTCTTT CASSTAEGLNTEAFF
TRBJ1-4 NA TRBV7-9 many TGTGCCAGCAGCCACCCTCCTGAGGGGATGAGAGAAAAACTGTTTTTT CASSHPPEGMREKLFF
TRBJ2-7 NA TRBV10-3 many TGTGCCATCGCCCCAAGGGCAGTCGAGCAGTACTTC CAIAPRAVEQYF
TRBJ1-3 NA TRBV30 many TGTGCCTGGAGTCGAGTCCAGGGCATTGTGGAAAACACCATATATTTT CAWSRVQGIVENTIYF
TRBJ2-6 NA TRBV29-1 many TGCAGCGTTGCGGGTTCTGGGGCCAACGTCCTGACTTTC CSVAGSGANVLTF
TRBJ1-1 NA TRBV10-2 medium-sized TGCGCCAGCAGTGGGGCGGCGAACACTGAAGCTTTCTTT CASSGAANTEAFF
TRBJ1-1 TRBD1 TRBV30 many TGTGCCTGGGACACCTGGGGAGGGGGCGGTGAAGCTTTCTTT CAWDTWGGGGEAFF
TRBJ2-1 NA TRBV14 many TGTGCCAGCAGCACCCAGGACGGACAGATCTACAATGAGCAGTTCTTC CASSTQDGQIYNEQFF
TRBJ1-1 NA TRBV5-1 many TGCGCCAGCAGCTTGGAAGCATTCAACACTGAAGCTTTCTTT CASSLEAFNTEAFF
TRBJ2-3 NA TRBV7-2 many TGTGCCAGTGGGAGGCTGACAGATACGCAGTATTTT CASGRLTDTQYF
TRBJ2-1 NA TRBV6-1 many TGTGCCAGCAGTTTCCCGGGACGATCAGTCTACAATGAGCAGTTCTTC CASSFPGRSVYNEQFF
TRBJ2-7 NA TRBV7-2 many TGTGCCAGCAGCAACAGGAACTCCTACGAGCAGTACTTC CASSNRNSYEQYF
TRBJ1-1 NA TRBV5-6 NA TGTGCCAGCAGCTTGTATAGCAGGAACACTGAAGCTTTCTTT CASSLYSRNTEAFF
TRBJ2-4 NA TRBV12-3/TRBV12-4 many TGTGCCAGCAGTTTCCAGGGGACAAAGTCTCTAGCCAAAAACATTCAGTACTTC CASSFQGTKSLAKNIQYF
TRBJ1-2 TRBD1 TRBV4-1 many TGCGCCAGCAGCCTTCAGACAGGGCCGTACGATGGCTACACCTTC CASSLQTGPYDGYTF
TRBJ1-6 NA TRBV28 few TGTGCCAGCTTCGGCCGAGGGGTCGGAAATTCACCCCTCCACTTT CASFGRGVGNSPLHF
TRBJ2-7 NA TRBV6-6 many TGTGCCAGCAGCCTAACCATAAAACCTCGCGGGGAGAGCTCCTACGAGCAGTACTTC CASSLTIKPRGESSYEQYF
TRBJ2-4 TRBD1 TRBV30 many TGTGCCTGGAGTGTAAGGGGGCTGGTCAAAAACATTCAGTACTTC CAWSVRGLVKNIQYF
TRBJ1-6 NA TRBV5-1 large TGCGCCAGCAGCCGAGAGACAGGAGAATCACCCCTCCACTTT CASSRETGESPLHF
TRBJ2-3 NA TRBV20-1 many TGCAGTGCTAGAGAATTAGGTGGGGGCACAGATACGCAGTATTTT CSARELGGGTDTQYF
TRBJ2-1 TRBD2 TRBV7-3 many TGTGCCAGCAGCTTAAATAGCGGGGGTTACAATGAGCAGTTCTTC CASSLNSGGYNEQFF
TRBJ1-6 NA TRBV4-1 many TGCGCCAGCAGCCAAGAAGGTGGGGGAAGGCGTTCACCCCTCCACTTT CASSQEGGGRRSPLHF
TRBJ2-1 TRBD2 TRBV27 many TGTGCCAGCTACCGACTAGCGGGGGGACAGGAGCAGTTCTTC CASYRLAGGQEQFF
TRBJ1-5 NA TRBV7-3 few TGTGCCAGCAGTAAGGGGGGGAATCAGCCCCAGCATTTT CASSKGGNQPQHF
TRBJ1-5 TRBD1 TRBV6-1 many TGTGCCAGCAGGCCAGCAGGGGGTTTCAGCAATCAGCCCCAGCATTTT CASRPAGGFSNQPQHF
TRBJ2-5 TRBD2 TRBV6-6 many TGTGCCAGCGGTGATGCCGGGGGGGACCAAGACACCCAGTACTTT CASGDAGGDQDTQYF
TRBJ2-7 TRBD2 TRBV4-3 many TGCGCCAGCAGCCAAGTTATCCCAGCGGGGGGTCTTTTCTTCTACGAGCAGTACTTC CASSQVIPAGGLFFYEQYF
TRBJ1-1 TRBD1 TRBV18 many TGTGCCAGCTCAAGACTTATCCAGGGGGCGGGCACTGAAGCTTTCTTT CASSRLIQGAGTEAFF
TRBJ2-3 TRBD2 TRBV9 many TGTGCCAGCAGCGTAGCCACGGGACTAGGAGGGGAAACGCAGTATTTT CASSVATGLGGETQYF
TRBJ1-2 TRBD1 TRBV12-3/TRBV12-4 NA TGTGCCAGCAGTGAAGAGGGGGCTGGCTACACCTTC CASSEEGAGYTF
TRBJ2-7 NA TRBV30 medium-sized TGTGCCTGGAGTCGGGACTGGGGGTTTGAACAGTACTTC CAWSRDWGFEQYF
TRBJ1-5 NA TRBV19 many TGTGCCAGTAGTACAAAGGGGGATAGCAATCAGCCCCAGCATTTT CASSTKGDSNQPQHF
TRBJ2-5 TRBD2 TRBV7-3 many TGTGCCAGCAGCTTAGTAGCGGGGGGCCAAGAGACCCAGTACTTC CASSLVAGGQETQYF
TRBJ2-6 NA TRBV11-2 many TGTGCCAGCAGCTTAGAGGGCAGCACATCTGGGGCCAACGTCCTGACTTTC CASSLEGSTSGANVLTF
TRBJ1-1 NA TRBV4-1 many TGCGCCAGCAGCCAAGGCCTGTTGGAGGGAGCTTTCTTT CASSQGLLEGAFF